What follows are 12 T cell receptor beta chains derived from one specimen sequenced in a study of cytomegalovirus exposure and HLA in healthy donors. The assay was immunoSEQ multiplex PCR, and TCRdb's table has in-frame clones only and misses some. Among 200,000 or so clones listed, 84% were seen once. Sequencing was performed on PBMCs. The receptors derive from a man younger than 35 in good health and CMV-seropositive.

The chain recombines TRBV5-1 with TRBJ2-1; tentative D call: TRBD2 (5 bases). With 4 bases removed from V and 6 bases from J, the gap between germline ends came to 14 bases. The CDR3 length is 14 residues. Germline-derived CDR1 and CDR2 are SGHRS and YFSETQ. For the CDR3, the DNA is TGCGCCAGCAGCCGGGAAACCCTCAGCAATGAGCAGTTCTTC. Encoded protein: CASSRETLSNEQFF. Based on the CDR3 plus reference TRBV5-1 and TRBJ2-1, the full variable domain is KAGVTQTPRYLIKTRGQQVTLSCSPISGHRSVSWYQQTPGQGLQFLFEYFSETQRNKGNFPGRFSGRQFSNSRSEMNVSTLELGDSALYLCASSRETLSNEQFFGPGTRLTVL.

The V call is TRBV7-2, the J call TRBJ1-2; D unclear. With 5 bases removed from V and 6 bases from J, the gap between germline ends came to 16 bases. This CDR3 comprises 14 residues. CDR1 is SGHTA, CDR2 FQGNSA, per germline. The DNA for the CDR3 is TGTGCCAGCAGCCCAGTGGGCCCAAACGATGGCTACACCTTC. It codes for CASSPVGPNDGYTF.

The chain carries TRBV9 and TRBJ2-1; D is uncertain. CDR3 length equals 15 residues. Germline V lookup: CDR1 SGDLS, CDR2 YYNGEE. V lost 2 bases to trimming and J lost 0 bases, with 9 bases between them. The DNA of the CDR3 is TGTGCCAGCAGCGTGCGTCTAAGCTCCTACAATGAGCAGTTCTTC. This sequence encodes CASSVRLSSYNEQFF.

The rearrangement joins TRBV4-1 to TRBJ2-7; the match to TRBD2 covers 14 bases. Losses at the gene ends were 0 bases for V and 4 bases for J; bases not matched to a gene: 5. This CDR3 is 17 amino acids long. CDR1 and CDR2 (germline): MGHRA, YSYEKL. The CDR3 nucleotides read TGCGCCAGCAGCCAAGACCCTGGGACTAGCGGGAGTTACGAGCAGTACTTC. Amino acid sequence: CASSQDPGTSGSYEQYF.

J is TRBJ2-3 and V is TRBV27; a possible D gene is TRBD2 (5 bases). V gave up 6 bases and J gave up 4 bases, with 14 bases separating them. The CDR3 totals 14 residues. The germline V gene encodes CDR1 MNHEY and CDR2 SMNVEV (reference sequence). In DNA form, the CDR3 reads TGTGCCAGCAGAGAAGGACGGGGTCCAGATACGCAGTATTTT. Translated: CASREGRGPDTQYF.

This clone showed up just a few times. The chain employs TRBV7-9 and TRBJ1-1, with D uncertain. This CDR3 has 12 amino acids. V was trimmed by 2 bases and J by 4 bases, leaving 5 bases between them. The germline CDR1 and CDR2 sequences are SEHNR and FQNEAQ (reference sequence). Here the CDR3 reads CASSLHGTEAFF. CDR3 DNA sequence: TGTGCCAGCAGCTTACACGGCACTGAAGCTTTCTTT. Full variable domain (remainder filled in from reference TRBV7-9 and TRBJ1-1): DTGVSQNPRHKITKRGQNVTFRCDPISEHNRLYWYRQTLGQGPEFLTYFQNEAQLEKSRLLSDRFSAERPKGSFSTLEIQRTEQGDSAMYLCASSLHGTEAFFGQGTRLTVV.

This clone was seen only once. The rearrangement uses TRBV5-6 and TRBJ2-1; 10 bases agree with TRBD2. The CDR3 covers 14 residues. V dropped 5 bases and J dropped 11; count of bases not matched to a gene: 10. Germline V lookup: CDR1 SGHDT, CDR2 YYEEEE. The CDR3 DNA is TGTGCCAGCAGTTTAACTAGCGGGATGGGAAAGCAGTTCTTC. This gives the protein CASSLTSGMGKQFF.

V is TRBV5-1 and J is TRBJ2-7, with 14 bases that match TRBD2. The germline CDR1 and CDR2 sequences are SGHRS and YFSETQ. V lost 6 bases, J lost 4 bases, and 6 bases stayed unmatched. The CDR3 length is 15 residues. CDR3 DNA: TGCGCCAGCAAATTAGGGACTAGCGGGAGTTACGAGCAGTACTTC. Translating it yields CASKLGTSGSYEQYF.

The chain couples TRBV28 to TRBJ1-1, with D tentatively TRBD1 (5 bases). Trimming took off 8 bases at V and 1 base at J, with 20 bases between the two ends. Germline CDR1 is MDHEN and CDR2 is SYDVKM. The CDR3 spans 16 residues. The CDR3 loop is CASGGTLQLPNTEAFF. CDR3 nucleotides: TGTGCCAGCGGCGGGACTCTACAGCTCCCGAACACTGAAGCTTTCTTT.

This chain uses TRBV5-8 with TRBJ2-1, with 12 bases aligning to TRBD2. Germline CDR1 SGHTS, CDR2 YDEGEE. The CDR3 covers 16 residues. V trimming: 2 bases; J trimming: 6 bases; junction bases outside the gene matches: 6. In DNA, the CDR3 is TGTGCCAGCAGCTTAAGACTAGCGGGAGCGCTCAATGAGCAGTTCTTC. Translated, it gives CASSLRLAGALNEQFF.

The chain couples TRBV28 to TRBJ2-7; no reliable D call. Germline loops: CDR1 MDHEN, CDR2 SYDVKM. This CDR3 is 12 amino acids long. The V gene lost 1 base and the J gene lost 6 bases, with 7 bases spanning the gap. CDR3 loop: CASSLYSGEQYF. CDR3 nucleotides: TGTGCCAGCAGTTTATACAGTGGCGAGCAGTACTTC.

This chain connects TRBV13 to TRBJ2-7; 7 bases line up with TRBD2. The ends lost 0 bases at V and 7 bases at J; junction bases unmatched: 3. The CDR3 has 13 amino acids. Germline V gene lookup returns CDR1 PRHDT and CDR2 FYEKMQ (reference sequence). CDR3 in DNA: TGTGCCAGCAGCTTAGGAACAGCGGGAGAGCAGTACTTC. This codes for CASSLGTAGEQYF.